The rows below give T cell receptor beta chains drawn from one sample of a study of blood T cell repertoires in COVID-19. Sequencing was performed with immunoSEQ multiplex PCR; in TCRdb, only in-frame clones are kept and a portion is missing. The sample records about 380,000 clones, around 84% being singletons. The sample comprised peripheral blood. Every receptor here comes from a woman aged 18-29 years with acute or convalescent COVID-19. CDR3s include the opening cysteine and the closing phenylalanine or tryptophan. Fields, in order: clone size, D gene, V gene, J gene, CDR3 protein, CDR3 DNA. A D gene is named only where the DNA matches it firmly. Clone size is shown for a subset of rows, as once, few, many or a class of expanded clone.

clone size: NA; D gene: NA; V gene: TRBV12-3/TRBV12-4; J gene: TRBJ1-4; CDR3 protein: CASSLGRDVFF; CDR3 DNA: TGTGCCAGCAGTTTAGGTAGAGATGTGTTTTTT
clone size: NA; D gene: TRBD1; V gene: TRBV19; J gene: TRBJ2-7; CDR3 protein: CASSIGTGFSYEQYF; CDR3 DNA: TGTGCCAGTAGTATCGGGACAGGGTTCTCCTACGAGCAGTACTTC
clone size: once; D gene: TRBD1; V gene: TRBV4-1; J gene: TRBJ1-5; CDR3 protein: CASSPLGTGYSNQPQHF; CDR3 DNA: TGCGCCAGCAGCCCATTGGGGACAGGGTATAGCAATCAGCCCCAGCATTTT
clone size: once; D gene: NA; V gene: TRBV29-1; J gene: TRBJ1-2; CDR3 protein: CSVDEGSYGYTF; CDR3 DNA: TGCAGCGTTGATGAGGGATCGTATGGCTACACCTTC
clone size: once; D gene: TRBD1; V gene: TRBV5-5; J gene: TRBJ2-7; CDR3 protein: CASRLTGTYEQYF; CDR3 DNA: TGTGCCAGCAGATTGACAGGGACCTACGAGCAGTACTTC
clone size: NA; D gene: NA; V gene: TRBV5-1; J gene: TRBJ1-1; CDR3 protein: CASSLGQVNTEAFF; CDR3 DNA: TGCGCCAGCAGCTTGGGGCAGGTGAACACTGAAGCTTTCTTT
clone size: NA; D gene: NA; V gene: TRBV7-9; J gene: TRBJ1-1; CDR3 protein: CASPSEAGLEAFF; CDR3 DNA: TGTGCCAGCCCCTCCGAGGCAGGGCTTGAAGCTTTCTTT
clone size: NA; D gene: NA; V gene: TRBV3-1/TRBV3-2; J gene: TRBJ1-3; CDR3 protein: CASSRRSGSSGNTIYF; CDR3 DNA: TGTGCCAGCAGCCGGAGGTCGGGGAGCTCTGGAAACACCATATATTTT
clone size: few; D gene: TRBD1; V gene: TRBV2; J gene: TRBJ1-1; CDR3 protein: CASRATGGTEAFF; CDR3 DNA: TGTGCCAGCAGGGCGACAGGGGGCACTGAAGCTTTCTTT
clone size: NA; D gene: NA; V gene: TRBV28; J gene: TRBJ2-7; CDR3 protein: CASSSAREQYF; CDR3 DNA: TGTGCCAGCAGTTCCGCCAGGGAGCAGTACTTC
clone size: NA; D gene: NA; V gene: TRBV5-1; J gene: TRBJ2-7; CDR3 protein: CASSLRSGFYEQYF; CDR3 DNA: TGCGCCAGCAGCTTGCGTTCAGGATTCTACGAGCAGTACTTC
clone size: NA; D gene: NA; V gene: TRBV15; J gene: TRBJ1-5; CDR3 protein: CATSSAGNSNQPQHF; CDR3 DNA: TGTGCCACCAGCAGTGCCGGGAATAGCAATCAGCCCCAGCATTTT
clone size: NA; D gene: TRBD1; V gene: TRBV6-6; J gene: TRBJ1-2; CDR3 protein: CASSYTTGTYGYTF; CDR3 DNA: TGTGCCAGCAGTTATACGACAGGGACCTATGGCTACACCTTC
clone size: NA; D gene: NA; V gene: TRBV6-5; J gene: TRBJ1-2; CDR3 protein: CASSLVEGDYGYTF; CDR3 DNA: TGTGCCAGCAGCCTGGTCGAAGGGGACTATGGCTACACCTTC
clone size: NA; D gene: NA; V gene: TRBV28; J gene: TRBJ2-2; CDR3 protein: CASSTRRKGYTGELFF; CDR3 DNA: TGTGCCAGCAGTACCCGTCGTAAGGGGTACACCGGGGAGCTGTTTTTT
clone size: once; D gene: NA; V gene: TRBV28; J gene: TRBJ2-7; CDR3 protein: CASSLAMGFDEQYF; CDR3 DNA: TGTGCCAGCAGTCTAGCTATGGGGTTCGACGAGCAGTACTTC
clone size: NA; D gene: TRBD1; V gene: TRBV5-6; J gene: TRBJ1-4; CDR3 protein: CASSPDRAVNEKLFF; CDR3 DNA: TGTGCCAGCAGCCCTGACAGGGCGGTAAATGAAAAACTGTTTTTT
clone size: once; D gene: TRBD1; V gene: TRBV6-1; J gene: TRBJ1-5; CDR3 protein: CASSDGTGRMNQPQHF; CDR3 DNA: TGTGCCAGCAGTGACGGGACAGGGAGGATGAATCAGCCCCAGCATTTT
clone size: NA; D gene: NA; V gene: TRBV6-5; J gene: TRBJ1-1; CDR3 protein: CASRTGTSNTEAFF; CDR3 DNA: TGTGCCAGCAGAACTGGGACATCTAACACTGAAGCTTTCTTT
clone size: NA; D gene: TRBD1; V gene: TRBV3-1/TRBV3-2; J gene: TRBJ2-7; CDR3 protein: CASSQGDRVDEQYF; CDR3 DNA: TGTGCCAGCAGCCAAGGGGACAGGGTCGACGAGCAGTACTTC